The 28 T cell receptor beta chains below all came from one sample that was sequenced in a study of regulatory T cells in long-lasting Graves disease. Documented time point: persistent/refractory GD, antithyroid drugs over 5 years with positive TRAb. From RNA extracted from PBMCs, the TCR library was made. According to the study, TCR beta libraries were built with iRepertoire HTBI primers and CDR3-region Arm-PCR. TCRdb redid the calling of the multiplex PCR reads with MiXCR, one entry per CDR3 protein. The table has about 460,000 distinct CDR3 sequences, approximately 23% seen once. The material sequenced was peripheral blood mononuclear cells (PBMCs), taken when the disease was refractory, from a patient treated with antithyroid drugs. Every receptor here comes from a female donor with Graves disease.

In its sample, this clonotype was seen once. Possible read error: a much larger clone is one base away. The missing conserved phenylalanine or tryptophan at the end of this CDR3 makes a read error likely. The genes are TRBV6-1 and TRBJ1-1, with 9 bases fitting TRBD1. Germline V gene lookup returns CDR1 MNHNS and CDR2 SASEGT. This CDR3 has 14 residues. Trimming cost V 5 bases and J 2 bases; bases outside gene matches: 3. In nucleotides, the CDR3 is TGTGCCAGCAGTACACAGGGGGCTAACACTGAAGCTTTCTCT. Encoded protein: CASSTQGANTEAFS.

For this clonotype: A single base separates this from a much larger clone, so it may be a read error. The chain recombines TRBV11-2 with TRBJ2-2; perhaps TRBD1 as D (6 bases). The CDR3 runs to 15 residues. Per germline, CDR1 SGHAT and CDR2 FQNNGV. The chain's CDR3 is CARSLGQGSTGELFF. The CDR3 DNA reads TGTGCCCGCAGCTTGGGTCAGGGGAGCACCGGGGAGCTGTTTTTT.

J is TRBJ1-5 and V is TRBV7-2; D unclear. Per the germline V gene, CDR1 is SGHTA and CDR2 is FQGNSA. This CDR3 has 15 amino acids. Trimming stripped 2 bases from V and 0 bases from J, with 8 bases between. The CDR3 spells CASSLYGPSNQPQHF. CDR3 bases: TGTGCCAGCAGCTTATACGGTCCTAGCAATCAGCCCCAGCATTTT.

Many counts were recorded for this clonotype. The chain has TRBV28 and TRBJ2-1; 14 bases line up with TRBD2. Germline V lookup: CDR1 MDHEN, CDR2 SYDVKM. Trimming took 3 bases from V and 4 from J; bases not matched to a gene: 5. The CDR3 loop spans 17 amino acids. In DNA form, the CDR3 reads TGTGCCAGCAGTTTTGGACTAGCGGGGGGACGATACAATGAGCAGTTCTTC. Its protein is CASSFGLAGGRYNEQFF. Full variable domain (outside the CDR3, taken from reference TRBV28 and TRBJ2-1): DVKVTQSSRYLVKRTGEKVFLECVQDMDHENMFWYRQDPGLGLRLIYFSYDVKMKEKGDIPEGYSVSREKKERFSLILESASTNQTSMYLCASSFGLAGGRYNEQFFGPGTRLTVL.

In this sample, this clonotype turned up many times. The rearrangement links TRBV6-2 or TRBV6-3 to TRBJ2-7; 9 bases map to TRBD1. This CDR3 spans 14 amino acids. The ends lost 6 bases at V and 0 bases at J; junction bases unmatched: 3. Germline V gives CDR1 MNHEY, CDR2 SVGEGT. CDR3 residues: CASRPGQGSYEQYF. CDR3 bases: TGTGCCAGCAGACCGGGACAGGGCTCCTACGAGCAGTACTTC.

To note about this clonotype: Possible read error: a much larger clone is one base away. The V call is TRBV6-2 or TRBV6-3, the J call TRBJ1-2, with 7 bases aligning to TRBD1. V dropped 0 bases and J dropped 4; count of bases not matched to a gene: 11. Germline assignment: CDR1 MNHEY and CDR2 SVGEGT. The CDR3 extends over 17 amino acids. The CDR3 sequence: CASSYSRASTGAYGYTF. CDR3 nucleotide sequence: TGTGCCAGCAGTTACTCAAGGGCAAGCACAGGGGCCTATGGCTACACCTTC.

This clonotype was detected many times. The gene calls are TRBV28 and TRBJ1-4; D not certain. In germline, CDR1 is MDHEN, CDR2 SYDVKM. The V and J ends lost 5 bases and 7 bases respectively, with 17 bases between them. The CDR3 consists of 15 residues. The CDR3 DNA reads TGTGCCAGCAGTGGCGACACGGTACATCGTGAAAAACTGTTTTTT. The encoded protein is CASSGDTVHREKLFF.

A few counts support this clonotype. This chain uses TRBV24-1 with TRBJ1-1, with D hard to call. V gave up 3 bases and J gave up 5 bases, with 15 bases separating them. CDR3 size: 15 residues. Germline V gives CDR1 KGHDR, CDR2 SFDVKD. The CDR3 DNA reads as TGTGCCACCAGTGATCCTGAGAGTCGTAGGACTGAAGCTTTCTTT. This codes for CATSDPESRRTEAFF.

This clonotype was recorded a few times. The chain is built from TRBV20-1 and TRBJ2-5; D possibly corresponds to TRBD2 (5 bases). V lost 6 bases and J lost 4, with 12 bases in between. The germline V gene has CDR1 DFQATT and CDR2 SNEGSKA (reference sequence). The CDR3 runs 12 residues. The CDR3 coding sequence is TGCAGTGCCGCAACGGCGGGAGAGACCCAGTACTTC. As protein: CSAATAGETQYF.

V gene TRBV9 combines with J gene TRBJ2-2, with 9 bases aligning to TRBD1. The trim removed 0 bases at V and 6 bases at J, leaving 6 bases unmatched. The CDR3 loop spans 16 amino acids. In germline, CDR1 is SGDLS, CDR2 YYNGEE. The CDR3: CASSVEQGAMSGELFF. As DNA, the CDR3 is TGTGCCAGCAGCGTAGAACAGGGGGCGATGTCCGGGGAGCTGTTTTTT.

This rearrangement joins TRBV7-9 to TRBJ1-5; a weak D match, TRBD1 (5 bases). Germline CDR1 is SEHNR and CDR2 is FQNEAQ (reference sequence). The CDR3 consists of 14 residues. V lost 4 bases to trimming and J lost 4 bases, with 11 bases between them. CDR3 sequence: CASSSPDRNQPQHF. The CDR3 bases are TGTGCCAGCAGCTCCCCTGACAGAAATCAGCCCCAGCATTTT.

At least ten counts were recorded for this clonotype. V and J are TRBV2 and TRBJ2-7, with 7 positions matching TRBD1. Losses at the gene ends were 8 bases for V and 3 bases for J; bases not matched to a gene: 10. Germline V gene lookup returns CDR1 SNHLY and CDR2 FYNNEI. There are 14 residues in the CDR3. CDR3 amino acids: CASSGQRPIYEQYF. CDR3 nucleotide sequence: TGTGCCAGCTCGGGACAGAGACCCATCTACGAGCAGTACTTC.

As to this clonotype: A single base separates this from a much larger clone, so it may be a read error. The chain couples TRBV6-2 or TRBV6-3 to TRBJ1-1; no clear D gene. The CDR3 is 14 residues long. Looked up from germline, CDR1 is MNHEY and CDR2 is SVGEGT. The CDR3 protein is CASSSGRTNSEAFF. The CDR3 nucleotides are TGTGCCAGCAGTAGTGGACGGACGAACTCTGAAGCTTTCTTT.

This chain links TRBV6-1 with TRBJ1-5; no clear D. Germline assignment: CDR1 MNHNS and CDR2 SASEGT. The CDR3 is 12 amino acids. Trimming left V 1 base short and J 11 bases short, with 9 bases between. The CDR3: CASSEGHRAQHF. The DNA of the CDR3 is TGTGCCAGCAGTGAAGGACACCGGGCCCAGCATTTT.

This chain links TRBV6-1 with TRBJ1-5, with 8 nucleotides matching TRBD1. The junction had 8 bases not matched to a gene; V was cut back by 8 bases and J by 5 bases. Germline V gives CDR1 MNHNS, CDR2 SASEGT. The CDR3 spans 14 residues. CDR3 coding DNA: TGTGCCAGCGCGACAGGGGAATCTGATCAGCCCCAGCATTTT. Its translation is CASATGESDQPQHF.

The V gene is TRBV12-3 or TRBV12-4, the J gene TRBJ1-1; D remains unclear. The V end was cut by 5 bases, the J end by 0 bases, with 7 bases between. CDR3 length equals 13 residues. The CDR3 is CASSERLNTEAFF. In DNA, the CDR3 is TGTGCCAGCAGTGAAAGGCTGAACACTGAAGCTTTCTTT.

This clonotype was detected only a few times. V gene TRBV28 combines with J gene TRBJ2-7; TRBD1 agrees at 9 bases. The CDR3 is made up of 14 amino acids. Looked up from germline, CDR1 is MDHEN and CDR2 is SYDVKM. V lost 4 bases, J lost 2 bases, and 3 bases stayed unmatched. The DNA for the CDR3 is TGTGCCAGCAGTTACAGGGGGCGCCCCTACGAGCAGTACTTC. Translation gives CASSYRGRPYEQYF.

The chain couples TRBV6-5 to TRBJ2-7; 16 nucleotides match TRBD2. Per the germline V gene, CDR1 is MNHEY and CDR2 is SVGAGI. This CDR3 has 17 residues. J lost 6 bases, V lost 2 bases, and 7 bases had no gene match. The CDR3: CASSYPGLAGGPGEQYF. DNA of the CDR3: TGTGCCAGCAGTTACCCGGGACTAGCGGGAGGGCCGGGCGAGCAGTACTTC.

This clonotype occurred many times. The chain couples TRBV12-3 or TRBV12-4 to TRBJ2-4, with 12 nucleotides matching TRBD2. The CDR3 has 20 amino acids. V was pared by 5 bases and J by 0 bases, with 14 bases of the junction left unmatched. CDR3 loop: CASSPHRTSGATLAKNIQYF. The CDR3 DNA is TGTGCCAGCAGTCCCCACAGGACTAGCGGGGCAACTCTAGCCAAAAACATTCAGTACTTC.

This rearrangement joins TRBV9 to TRBJ2-7; 7 nucleotides agree with TRBD1. J lost 5 bases, V lost 4 bases, and 9 bases had no gene match. The CDR3 runs 14 residues. CDR1 and CDR2 (germline): SGDLS, YYNGEE. The CDR3 is CASSPETGRHEQYF. CDR3 nucleotides: TGTGCCAGCAGCCCAGAGACAGGGCGGCACGAGCAGTACTTC.

The chain combines TRBV10-3 with TRBJ1-1, with 10 bases lining up with TRBD1. The CDR3 spans 16 residues. With 4 bases clipped from V and 1 base from J, the junction kept 6 bases outside the gene matches. The germline CDR1 and CDR2 sequences are ENHRY and SYGVKD. The CDR3: CAISGRDRGPNTEAFF. The CDR3 coding sequence is TGTGCCATCAGTGGGAGGGACAGGGGCCCGAACACTGAAGCTTTCTTT.

This clonotype was observed many times. The chain has TRBV28 and TRBJ1-6, with TRBD1 identical over 7 bases. This CDR3 region has 14 residues. V shed 7 bases, J shed 7 bases, and the junction held 7 bases outside the gene matches. Germline-derived CDR1 and CDR2 are MDHEN and SYDVKM. CDR3 loop: CASNLGQENSPLHF. CDR3 in DNA: TGTGCCAGCAATCTTGGACAGGAAAATTCACCCCTCCACTTT.

This clonotype was picked up many times. This sequence joins TRBV12-3 or TRBV12-4 and TRBJ1-4, with D tentatively TRBD1 (5 bases). Trimming removed 7 bases from V and 5 bases from J, with 14 bases in between. The CDR3 contains 14 residues. The CDR3 sequence is CASTTRALNEKLFF. The CDR3 region has the DNA TGTGCCAGCACCACCAGGGCCCTCAATGAAAAACTGTTTTTT.

With respect to this clonotype: With a much larger clone just one base away, this may be a read error. The chain employs TRBV6-5 and TRBJ2-5; D gene unclear. The CDR3 is 16 amino acids. Germline lookup yields CDR1 MNHEY and CDR2 SVGAGI. The CDR3 DNA follows: TGTGCCAGCAGTTACTCGAAAGGGAAGCTAGGAGAGACCCGGTACTTC. Encoded protein: CASSYSKGKLGETRYF.

This clonotype has a count of ten or more. The J gene is TRBJ2-7, the V gene TRBV6-1; 8 nucleotides match TRBD1. From germline, CDR1 is MNHNS and CDR2 SASEGT. Trimming removed 7 bases from V and 5 bases from J; junction bases left unmatched: 10. CDR3 size: 14 residues. The CDR3 loop reads CASKPRQGSNEQYF. CDR3 DNA: TGTGCCAGCAAACCGCGACAGGGGTCCAACGAGCAGTACTTC.

The chain links TRBV6-1 to TRBJ2-5; no clear D. Germline V lookup: CDR1 MNHNS, CDR2 SASEGT. CDR3 length: 14 amino acids. V gave up 5 bases and J gave up 1 base, with 11 bases separating them. In DNA form, the CDR3 reads TGTGCCAGCAGTAAACGACAATTCCAAGAGACCCAGTACTTC. This encodes CASSKRQFQETQYF.

The V and J genes are TRBV20-1 and TRBJ2-1; 7 nucleotides line up with TRBD2. J was trimmed by 7 bases and V by 6 bases; bases with no gene match: 15. The length of the CDR3 is 15 residues. CDR1 and CDR2 from the germline V gene are DFQATT and SNEGSKA (reference sequence). The CDR3 nucleotides read TGCAGTGCCACCTGGGAGGGAGGAGGAAAAAATGAGCAGTTCTTC. Its translation is CSATWEGGGKNEQFF.

This clonotype was counted many times. This chain connects TRBV6-2 or TRBV6-3 to TRBJ1-1, with 9 bases that match TRBD1. CDR3 length: 17 residues. The V and J ends lost 0 bases and 4 bases, in that order; junction bases with no gene match: 9. CDR1 and CDR2 from the germline V gene are MNHEY and SVGEGT. CDR3 region: CASSYSGRTGGGTEAFF. The CDR3 region has the DNA TGTGCCAGCAGTTACTCAGGGCGCACAGGGGGCGGCACTGAAGCTTTCTTT.